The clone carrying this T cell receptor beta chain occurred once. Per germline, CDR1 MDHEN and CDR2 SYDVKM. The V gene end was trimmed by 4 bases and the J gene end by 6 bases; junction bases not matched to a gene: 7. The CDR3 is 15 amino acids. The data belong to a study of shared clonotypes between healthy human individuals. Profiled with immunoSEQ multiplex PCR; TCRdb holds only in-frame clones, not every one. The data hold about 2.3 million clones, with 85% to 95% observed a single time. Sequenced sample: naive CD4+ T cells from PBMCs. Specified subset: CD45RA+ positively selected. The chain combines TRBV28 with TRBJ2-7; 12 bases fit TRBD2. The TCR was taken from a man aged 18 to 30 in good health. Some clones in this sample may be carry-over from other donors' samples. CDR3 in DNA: TGTGCCAGCAGTTCATGGACTAGCGGGAATCTCGAGCAGTACTTC. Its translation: CASSSWTSGNLEQYF.